The following is a T cell receptor beta chain sequence with its context. The sample is drawn from a study of blood T cell repertoires in COVID-19. The wider study: Italy, Spain and the United States were the sources of the convalescent and acute COVID-19 samples.

TCRdb keeps only in-frame clones here, not all; method: immunoSEQ multiplex PCR. The table shows about 120,000 clones, with around 90% occurring only once. This CDR3 has 14 amino acids. Germline V CDR1 and CDR2: MNHEY, SVGAGI. The ends lost 6 bases at V and 4 bases at J; junction bases unmatched: 8. The chain employs TRBV6-5 and TRBJ1-1; 7 bases are shared with TRBD1. Source material: peripheral blood. The source is a woman aged 55-69 years with COVID-19, enrolled during active disease. CDR3: CASSYRGRGTEAFF. The CDR3 bases are TGTGCCAGCAGCTACAGGGGCCGTGGCACTGAAGCTTTCTTT.